The rows below give T cell receptor beta chains drawn from one sample of a study of cytomegalovirus exposure and HLA in healthy donors. Sequencing was performed with immunoSEQ multiplex PCR; in TCRdb, only in-frame clones are kept and a portion is missing. The sample contains roughly 170,000 clones, 84% of which appear only once. Sequencing was performed on PBMCs. The receptors here all came from a man between 25 and 39 years old in good health and CMV-seronegative. Both conserved end residues are part of each CDR3. Fields, in order: D gene, J gene, clone size, V gene, CDR3 length, CDR3 DNA, CDR3 protein. The D gene is left open where the match is weak. Some rows mark clone size as missing; the rest say once, few, many or name a class of expanded clone.

D: NA; J: TRBJ2-6; size: NA; V: TRBV6-5; length: 16; DNA: TGTGCCAGCAGTTATATGCGGGACTCTGGGGCCAACGTCCTGACTTTC; CDR3: CASSYMRDSGANVLTF
D: TRBD1; J: TRBJ2-5; size: once; V: TRBV5-4; length: 15; DNA: TGTGCCAGCAAGAGGACAGGGGGCGCGGGAGAGACCCAGTACTTC; CDR3: CASKRTGGAGETQYF
D: NA; J: TRBJ2-7; size: NA; V: TRBV19; length: 16; DNA: TGTGCCAGTAGTATATCAGATGCAGGGGTCTCCTACGAGCAGTACTTC; CDR3: CASSISDAGVSYEQYF
D: NA; J: TRBJ2-7; size: NA; V: TRBV6-6; length: 15; DNA: TGTGCCAGCACCCCAGGGCCCGGGACACTTTACGAGCAGTACTTC; CDR3: CASTPGPGTLYEQYF
D: NA; J: TRBJ2-3; size: NA; V: TRBV7-3; length: 16; DNA: TGTGCCAGCAGCTACGGGACATCCCCTAGCACAGATACGCAGTATTTT; CDR3: CASSYGTSPSTDTQYF
D: NA; J: TRBJ2-5; size: NA; V: TRBV10-3; length: 13; DNA: TGTGCCATCAGTGAGTCAGGGGAAGAGACCCAGTACTTC; CDR3: CAISESGEETQYF
D: NA; J: TRBJ1-2; size: NA; V: TRBV7-3; length: 13; DNA: TGTGCCAGCAGCTCCGACGGGACTTATGGCTACACCTTC; CDR3: CASSSDGTYGYTF
D: TRBD2; J: TRBJ2-2; size: NA; V: TRBV7-2; length: 19; DNA: TGTGCCAGCAGCTCGAAGCAACTCGGGGCTAGCGGCCGAACTGGGGAGCTGTTTTTT; CDR3: CASSSKQLGASGRTGELFF
D: TRBD1; J: TRBJ2-5; size: NA; V: TRBV19; length: 16; DNA: TGTGCCAGTTCGGACCCGGGACAGGGGGGAGGGGAGACCCAGTACTTC; CDR3: CASSDPGQGGGETQYF
D: NA; J: TRBJ1-5; size: NA; V: TRBV7-8; length: 14; DNA: TGTGCCAGCAGCCGAACGGCGGATAATCAGCCCCAGCATTTT; CDR3: CASSRTADNQPQHF
D: TRBD1; J: TRBJ1-4; size: NA; V: TRBV6-5; length: 15; DNA: TGTGCCAGCAGTTACTCCCCAGGGGGTAATGAAAAACTGTTTTTT; CDR3: CASSYSPGGNEKLFF
D: NA; J: TRBJ2-7; size: once; V: TRBV6-1; length: 12; DNA: TGTGCCAGCAGAAGCGGGTCGTACGAGCAGTACTTC; CDR3: CASRSGSYEQYF
D: TRBD1; J: TRBJ1-2; size: NA; V: TRBV27; length: 15; DNA: TGTGCCAGCAGTTTAAGGGGGCCTACTAACTATGGCTACACCTTC; CDR3: CASSLRGPTNYGYTF
D: TRBD1; J: TRBJ2-7; size: NA; V: TRBV30; length: 12; DNA: TGTGCCGGATTGGACAGGCTCCCCGAGCAGTACTTC; CDR3: CAGLDRLPEQYF
D: NA; J: TRBJ2-2; size: NA; V: TRBV13; length: 13; DNA: TGTGCCAGCAGCCAGGGGCCCACCGGGGAGCTGTTTTTT; CDR3: CASSQGPTGELFF
D: NA; J: TRBJ1-1; size: once; V: TRBV2; length: 13; DNA: TGTGCCAGCAGCCTACAGGGAAACACTGAAGCTTTCTTT; CDR3: CASSLQGNTEAFF
D: NA; J: TRBJ2-5; size: NA; V: TRBV5-1; length: 11; DNA: TGCGCCAGCAGCGGGGAGGAGACCCAGTACTTC; CDR3: CASSGEETQYF
D: NA; J: TRBJ2-1; size: NA; V: TRBV6-6; length: 12; DNA: TGTGCCAGCAGTTCTTACTACAACGAGCAGTTCTTC; CDR3: CASSSYYNEQFF
D: NA; J: TRBJ2-7; size: few; V: TRBV11-3; length: 12; DNA: TGTGCCAGCAGCCCGCGAGTTGACGAGCAGTACTTC; CDR3: CASSPRVDEQYF
D: TRBD1; J: TRBJ2-5; size: NA; V: TRBV7-9; length: 14; DNA: TGTGCCAGCAGCTTAATGCAGGGGGAAGAGACCCAGTACTTC; CDR3: CASSLMQGEETQYF
D: TRBD2; J: TRBJ2-1; size: NA; V: TRBV18; length: 16; DNA: TGTGCCAGCTCACCACTGGGCGGGAGGGCCGGGAATGAGCAGTTCTTC; CDR3: CASSPLGGRAGNEQFF
D: NA; J: TRBJ1-1; size: once; V: TRBV30; length: 13; DNA: TGTGCCTGGAGTACCAGTCTGAACACTGAAGCTTTCTTT; CDR3: CAWSTSLNTEAFF
D: TRBD1; J: TRBJ2-7; size: NA; V: TRBV9; length: 16; DNA: TGTGCCAGCAGCGTAGAGGGGACAGGGTACTCCCACGAGCAGTACTTC; CDR3: CASSVEGTGYSHEQYF
D: TRBD1; J: TRBJ1-2; size: NA; V: TRBV18; length: 15; DNA: TGTGCCAGCTCACCCTCCGCGCAGGGGGCCTATGGCTACACCTTC; CDR3: CASSPSAQGAYGYTF
D: TRBD2; J: TRBJ2-7; size: NA; V: TRBV28; length: 15; DNA: TGTGCCAGCAGATCCGGCGGGAGAAGGGCGCGCGAGCAGTACTTC; CDR3: CASRSGGRRAREQYF
D: NA; J: TRBJ2-2; size: NA; V: TRBV19; length: 14; DNA: TGTGCCAGTGAGAGGAGGGTAGACACCGGGGAGCTGTTTTTT; CDR3: CASERRVDTGELFF
D: TRBD1; J: TRBJ1-1; size: NA; V: TRBV28; length: 17; DNA: TGTGCCAGCAGCCAAACAACCGGGACAGGGATAAGCGGGGAAGCTTTCTTT; CDR3: CASSQTTGTGISGEAFF
D: NA; J: TRBJ1-4; size: NA; V: TRBV28; length: 14; DNA: TGTGCCAGCAGCGAAACAGCAACTAATGAAAAACTGTTTTTT; CDR3: CASSETATNEKLFF
D: TRBD1; J: TRBJ2-7; size: NA; V: TRBV29-1; length: 14; DNA: TGCAGCGTTACGAAGGCCGGGACAGGGAAGGTGCAGTACTTC; CDR3: CSVTKAGTGKVQYF
D: TRBD2; J: TRBJ2-7; size: NA; V: TRBV5-6; length: 15; DNA: TGTGCCAGCAGCTTGCCGGCTAGCGGCTCCTACGAGCAGTACTTC; CDR3: CASSLPASGSYEQYF
D: NA; J: TRBJ2-3; size: NA; V: TRBV25-1; length: 12; DNA: TGTGCCAGCGGCCAGAGCACAGATACGCAGTATTTT; CDR3: CASGQSTDTQYF
D: TRBD1; J: TRBJ2-7; size: NA; V: TRBV5-1; length: 14; DNA: TGCGCCAGCAGCCAGGACAGGGGAGTTTACGAGCAGTACTTC; CDR3: CASSQDRGVYEQYF
D: NA; J: TRBJ2-1; size: NA; V: TRBV5-1; length: 11; DNA: TGCGCCAGCAGCTTGGTTAGTGAGCAGTTCTTC; CDR3: CASSLVSEQFF
D: NA; J: TRBJ2-7; size: NA; V: TRBV4-3; length: 14; DNA: TGCGCCAGCAGCCAAGATCTAGCCGTCGACGAGCAGTACTTC; CDR3: CASSQDLAVDEQYF
D: NA; J: TRBJ2-7; size: NA; V: TRBV4-2; length: 14; DNA: TGTGCCAGCAGCCAAGGGAGCGGTTACTACGAGCAGTACTTC; CDR3: CASSQGSGYYEQYF
D: NA; J: TRBJ2-3; size: NA; V: TRBV4-2; length: 16; DNA: TGTGCCAGCAGCCAGCTACTAGCTTTAGTTACAGATACGCAGTATTTT; CDR3: CASSQLLALVTDTQYF
D: NA; J: TRBJ1-6; size: NA; V: TRBV6-1; length: 13; DNA: TGTGCCAGCACGACAGAAACGGATTCACCCCTCCACTTT; CDR3: CASTTETDSPLHF
D: NA; J: TRBJ1-3; size: NA; V: TRBV2; length: 18; DNA: TGTGCCAGCAGTGAACCCTCATCAGGGATCAGCTCTGGAAACACCATATATTTT; CDR3: CASSEPSSGISSGNTIYF
D: TRBD1; J: TRBJ2-1; size: NA; V: TRBV19; length: 14; DNA: TGTGCCAGTAATAGACAGGGGACCTACAATGAGCAGTTCTTC; CDR3: CASNRQGTYNEQFF
D: NA; J: TRBJ2-3; size: NA; V: TRBV10-2; length: 15; DNA: TGCGCCAGCAGTCCCACGAGAGGGCGCACAGATACGCAGTATTTT; CDR3: CASSPTRGRTDTQYF
D: NA; J: TRBJ1-1; size: NA; V: TRBV10-3; length: 14; DNA: TGTGCCATCAGACCAGGGGCCCAGAACACTGAAGCTTTCTTT; CDR3: CAIRPGAQNTEAFF
D: TRBD1; J: TRBJ1-2; size: NA; V: TRBV19; length: 13; DNA: TGTGCCAGTAGTTTACAGGGGTACGGCGGCTACACCTTC; CDR3: CASSLQGYGGYTF
D: TRBD1; J: TRBJ2-1; size: NA; V: TRBV2; length: 15; DNA: TGTGCCAGCAGGACCGGGACAGCGGTTTACAATGAGCAGTTCTTC; CDR3: CASRTGTAVYNEQFF
D: NA; J: TRBJ2-5; size: NA; V: TRBV6-1; length: 15; DNA: TGTGCCAGCAGTGTAGGGCAGGGCTGGGGAGAGACCCAGTACTTC; CDR3: CASSVGQGWGETQYF
D: TRBD2; J: TRBJ2-1; size: NA; V: TRBV30; length: 15; DNA: TGTGCCTGGAGTGTACGGGGACTAGTATCTAATGAGCAGTTCTTC; CDR3: CAWSVRGLVSNEQFF
D: TRBD1; J: TRBJ1-2; size: NA; V: TRBV19; length: 17; DNA: TGTGCCAGTAGTATAGGGGACAGGGGGATTCTATTTCACGGCTACACCTTC; CDR3: CASSIGDRGILFHGYTF